Following are 19 T cell receptor beta chains from one sample sequenced in a study of early T cells in non-severe SARS-CoV-2 infection. TCRdb passed the 5' RACE reads through MiXCR, listing each CDR3 protein once. The sample includes tens of thousands of distinct CDR3 sequences, roughly 12% seen only once; the top ten take 3.4%. Material: whole blood. The receptor set was obtained from an adult who was a healthcare worker with PCR-confirmed SARS-CoV-2 infection or an uninfected control (not recorded which).

This clonotype showed up many times. V is TRBV12-5 and J is TRBJ1-2, with 10 positions matching TRBD1. Germline loops: CDR1 LGHNT, CDR2 FRNRAP. The CDR3 is 17 residues long. V was clipped by 2 bases and J by 5 bases; unmatched bases: 11. The CDR3 DNA reads as TGTGCTAGTGGTTTGACCCCCTTGACAGGGGGCTCGTATGGCTACACCTTC. Its protein is CASGLTPLTGGSYGYTF.

This clonotype was observed a handful of times. J is TRBJ1-2 and V is TRBV30, with 12 bases lining up with TRBD1. Germline V CDR1 and CDR2: GTSNPN, SVGIG (reference sequence). There are 15 residues in the CDR3. After removal of 2 bases from V and 8 bases from J, the junction contained 9 bases not matched to a gene. CDR3 DNA: TGTGCCTGGAGTACCTCCGGGACAGGGGGCAGAGGCTACACCTTC. Translating gives CAWSTSGTGGRGYTF.

In this sample, this clonotype turned up a few times. The rearrangement uses TRBV10-3 and TRBJ2-7; D gene unclear. V lost 6 bases and J lost 6, with 9 bases in between. The CDR3 totals 11 residues. The germline gives CDR1 ENHRY, CDR2 SYGVKD. The CDR3: CAIRAQVEQYF. The CDR3 DNA is TGTGCCATCAGGGCCCAGGTCGAGCAGTACTTC.

This clonotype was seen ten or more times. The CDR3 bases are TGTGCCAGCAGCGAGACAGGGGCCAGGGGGGAGCTGTTTTTT. Its translation: CASSETGARGELFF. The J gene is TRBJ2-2, the V gene TRBV11-3; 8 bases align to TRBD1. The CDR3 has 14 amino acids. V dropped 5 bases and J dropped 8; count of bases not matched to a gene: 7. Germline CDR1 reads SGHNT; CDR2 reads YENEEA.

This clonotype was seen ten or more times. The chain carries TRBV7-3 and TRBJ2-3, with 7 bases matching TRBD2. Germline CDR1 reads SGHTA; CDR2 reads FQGTGA. The CDR3 runs to 15 residues. V was pared by 5 bases and J by 1 base, with 6 bases of the junction left unmatched. The CDR3 DNA reads as TGTGCCAGCAGCACAATGGGGAGGGGCACAGATACGCAGTATTTT. Protein product: CASSTMGRGTDTQYF.

This clonotype occurred many times. The genes are TRBV12-5 and TRBJ1-2, with TRBD1 identical over 9 bases. Losses at the gene ends were 6 bases for V and 3 bases for J; bases not matched to a gene: 8. The CDR3 has 15 amino acids. Germline V lookup: CDR1 LGHNT, CDR2 FRNRAP. The CDR3 is CASGRGQGMDYGYTF. In DNA, the CDR3 is TGTGCTAGTGGGAGAGGACAGGGGATGGACTATGGCTACACCTTC.

This CDR3 reads CASSSGTGGHYEQYF. The CDR3 DNA follows: TGTGCCAGCAGTTCCGGGACAGGGGGCCACTACGAGCAGTACTTC. The chain employs TRBV28 and TRBJ2-7; 12 nucleotides line up with TRBD1. The germline CDR1 and CDR2 sequences are MDHEN and SYDVKM. V shed 4 bases and J 3 bases; nucleotides not matched to a gene: 4. CDR3 size: 15 residues. The full variable domain, in which reference TRBV28 and TRBJ2-7 provide the parts outside the CDR3, is DVKVTQSSRYLVKRTGEKVFLECVQDMDHENMFWYRQDPGLGLRLIYFSYDVKMKEKGDIPEGYSVSREKKERFSLILESASTNQTSMYLCASSSGTGGHYEQYFGPGTRLTVT.

In its sample, this clonotype was seen a few times. This chain links TRBV7-9 with TRBJ2-7; 7 nucleotides line up with TRBD2. V lost 0 bases to trimming and J lost 11 bases; unmatched junction nucleotides: 1. Germline V gene sequence: CDR1 SEHNR, CDR2 FQNEAQ (reference sequence). The length of the CDR3 is 11 residues. The CDR3 DNA is TGTGCCAGCAGCTTAGCAGGGAGGGAGTACTTC. Residues: CASSLAGREYF.

This clonotype was counted only a few times. V gene TRBV7-9 combines with J gene TRBJ1-2, with a tentative D call TRBD1 (5 bases). CDR1 and CDR2 (germline): SEHNR, FQNEAQ (reference sequence). With 8 bases removed from V and 5 bases from J, the gap between germline ends came to 18 bases. This CDR3 is 14 amino acids long. CDR3 in DNA: TGTGCCAGCTCACTGGGGGACGGGGTTTATGGCTACACCTTC. Encoded protein: CASSLGDGVYGYTF.

The chain's CDR3 is CASSPGTGRRQPQHF. CDR3 nucleotides: TGTGCCAGCTCACCCGGGACAGGGAGGCGTCAGCCCCAGCATTTT. The J gene is TRBJ1-5, the V gene TRBV18; 9 nucleotides align to TRBD1. Germline trimming cut 3 bases from V and 6 bases from J; bases unmatched to any gene: 6. Germline V gives CDR1 KGHSH, CDR2 LQKENI. The CDR3 is 15 residues long.

V is TRBV3-1 and J is TRBJ2-4; 8 nucleotides agree with TRBD2. Germline loops: CDR1 LGHDT, CDR2 YNNKEL (reference sequence). The CDR3 length is 18 residues. The V segment lost 1 base and the J segment 0 bases; nucleotides outside the gene matches: 8. The CDR3 DNA is TGTGCCAGCAGCCAAGGGGCGGCTAGCGGGCTAGCCAAAAACATTCAGTACTTC. This encodes CASSQGAASGLAKNIQYF.

The chain has TRBV6-1 and TRBJ2-1; 9 nucleotides align to TRBD1. Germline CDR1 MNHNS, CDR2 SASEGT. The ends lost 8 bases at V and 0 bases at J; junction bases unmatched: 2. CDR3 length equals 14 residues. CDR3 DNA: TGTGCCAGCTTGACAGGGGGCTCCTACAATGAGCAGTTCTTC. It codes for CASLTGGSYNEQFF.

The chain carries TRBV6-5 and TRBJ2-6, with D hard to call. V dropped 0 bases and J dropped 5 bases, with 17 bases sitting between them. There are 18 residues in the CDR3. Germline V CDR1 and CDR2: MNHEY, SVGAGI. This chain's CDR3 is CASSYSVDGSPRANVLTF. Written as DNA, the CDR3 is TGTGCCAGCAGTTACTCGGTAGATGGGTCCCCAAGGGCCAACGTCCTGACTTTC.

This clonotype was observed at least ten times. The J gene is TRBJ2-3, the V gene TRBV7-8; 10 bases fit TRBD2. Trimming took 5 bases from V and 3 from J; bases not matched to a gene: 5. Germline CDR1 reads SGHVS; CDR2 reads FQNEAQ. This CDR3 is 15 amino acids long. CDR3 region: CASSKLAGMTDTQYF. The CDR3 nucleotides are TGTGCCAGCAGCAAACTAGCGGGAATGACAGATACGCAGTATTTT. Complete variable domain (other parts from reference TRBV7-8 and TRBJ2-3): GAGVSQSPRYKVAKRGQDVALRCDPISGHVSLFWYQQALGQGPEFLTYFQNEAQLDKSGLPSDRFFAERPEGSVSTLKIQRTQQEDSAVYLCASSKLAGMTDTQYFGPGTRLTVL.

The V and J genes are TRBV15 and TRBJ2-3; D possibly corresponds to TRBD1 (6 bases). Germline CDR1 and CDR2: LNHNV and YYDKDF (reference sequence). Trimming removed 3 bases from V and 3 bases from J, with 13 bases in between. The CDR3 runs 15 residues. CDR3 coding DNA: TGTGCCACCAGCAGGACAGGACGTGGGACAGATACGCAGTATTTT. This sequence encodes CATSRTGRGTDTQYF.

This rearrangement joins TRBV28 to TRBJ1-1; D remains ambiguous. This CDR3 has 11 amino acids. The V gene lost 5 bases and the J gene lost 5 bases, with 6 bases spanning the gap. The germline V gene encodes CDR1 MDHEN and CDR2 SYDVKM. CDR3 region: CASSTRTEAFF. The CDR3 nucleotides are TGTGCCAGCAGTACGAGAACTGAAGCTTTCTTT.

This clonotype was detected many times. The V call is TRBV27, the J call TRBJ2-7; perhaps D is TRBD1 or TRBD2 (6 bases each). The V gene lost 2 bases and the J gene lost 2 bases, with 10 bases spanning the gap. The CDR3 runs to 14 residues. Germline CDR1 MNHEY, CDR2 SMNVEV (reference sequence). CDR3 protein: CASSLGGLPYEQYF. CDR3 bases: TGTGCCAGCAGTTTAGGGGGGCTACCCTACGAGCAGTACTTC.

This clonotype has just a few counts. The chain joins TRBV12-3 or TRBV12-4 to TRBJ1-3; possible D gene TRBD1, 6 bases. The CDR3 length is 15 residues. Trimming shortened V by 7 bases and J by 0 bases, and 13 bases separated the two germline ends. The CDR3 here is CASTPGGYSGNTIYF. The CDR3 region has the DNA TGTGCCAGCACCCCCGGGGGCTACTCTGGAAACACCATATATTTT.

This clonotype was seen more than once but under ten times. CDR3 sequence (DNA): TGTGCCAGCAGTCAACCGGAGGCCTATGGCTACACCTTC. It yields the protein CASSQPEAYGYTF. The J gene is TRBJ1-2, the V gene TRBV28, with D uncertain. This CDR3 has 13 amino acids. The V gene lost 5 bases and the J gene lost 4 bases, with 11 bases spanning the gap. Germline lookup yields CDR1 MDHEN and CDR2 SYDVKM.